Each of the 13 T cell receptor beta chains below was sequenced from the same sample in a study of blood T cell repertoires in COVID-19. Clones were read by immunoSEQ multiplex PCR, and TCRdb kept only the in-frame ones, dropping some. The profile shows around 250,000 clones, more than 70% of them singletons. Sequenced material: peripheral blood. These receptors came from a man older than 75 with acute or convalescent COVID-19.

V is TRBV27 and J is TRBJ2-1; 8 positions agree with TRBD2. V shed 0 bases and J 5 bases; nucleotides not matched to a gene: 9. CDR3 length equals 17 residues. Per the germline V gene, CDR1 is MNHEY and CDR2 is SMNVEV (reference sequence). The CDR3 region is CASSLSGFRGGNNEQFF. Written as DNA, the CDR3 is TGTGCCAGCAGTTTATCGGGTTTCCGGGGGGGGAACAATGAGCAGTTCTTC.

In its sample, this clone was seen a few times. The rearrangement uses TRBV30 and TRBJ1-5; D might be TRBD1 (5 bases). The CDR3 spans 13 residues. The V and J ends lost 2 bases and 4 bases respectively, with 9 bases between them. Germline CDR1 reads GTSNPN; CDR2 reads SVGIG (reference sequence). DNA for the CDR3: TGTGCCTGGAGTTTACAGGTAAATCAGCCCCAGCATTTT. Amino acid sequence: CAWSLQVNQPQHF.

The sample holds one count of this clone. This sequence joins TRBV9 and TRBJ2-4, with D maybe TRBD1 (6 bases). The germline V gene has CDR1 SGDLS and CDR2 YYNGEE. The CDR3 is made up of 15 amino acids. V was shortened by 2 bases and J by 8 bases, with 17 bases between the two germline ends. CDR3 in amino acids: CASSVGVTGSDIQYF. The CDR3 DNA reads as TGTGCCAGCAGCGTTGGGGTTACAGGGAGTGACATTCAGTACTTC.

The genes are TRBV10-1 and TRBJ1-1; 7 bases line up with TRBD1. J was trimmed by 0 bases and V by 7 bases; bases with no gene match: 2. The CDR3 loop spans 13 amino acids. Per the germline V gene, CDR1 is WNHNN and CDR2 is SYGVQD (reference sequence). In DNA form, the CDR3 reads TGCGCCAGCAAGGGACAGCTGAACACTGAAGCTTTCTTT. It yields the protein CASKGQLNTEAFF.

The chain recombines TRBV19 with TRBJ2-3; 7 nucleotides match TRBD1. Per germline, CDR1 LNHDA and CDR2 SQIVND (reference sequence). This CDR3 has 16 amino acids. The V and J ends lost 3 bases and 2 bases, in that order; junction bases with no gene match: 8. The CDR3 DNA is TGTGCCAGTAGTATGCTTGGGACAGCGGTCACAGATACGCAGTATTTT. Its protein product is CASSMLGTAVTDTQYF.

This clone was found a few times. In nucleotides, the CDR3 is TGTGCCAGCAAGGAAACAGGGGCCTTCACCTACGAGCAGTACTTC. It translates to CASKETGAFTYEQYF. The chain links TRBV6-5 to TRBJ2-7; 7 bases map to TRBD1. Germline CDR1 reads MNHEY; CDR2 reads SVGAGI. CDR3 length equals 15 residues. The J segment lost 2 bases and the V segment lost 7 bases, leaving 11 bases of the junction unmatched.

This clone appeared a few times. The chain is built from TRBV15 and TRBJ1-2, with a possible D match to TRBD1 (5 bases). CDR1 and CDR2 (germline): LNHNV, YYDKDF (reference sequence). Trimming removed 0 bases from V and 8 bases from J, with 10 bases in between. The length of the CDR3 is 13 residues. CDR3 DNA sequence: TGTGCCACCAGCAGAGACGGACAAGGCGGCTACACCTTC. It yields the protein CATSRDGQGGYTF.

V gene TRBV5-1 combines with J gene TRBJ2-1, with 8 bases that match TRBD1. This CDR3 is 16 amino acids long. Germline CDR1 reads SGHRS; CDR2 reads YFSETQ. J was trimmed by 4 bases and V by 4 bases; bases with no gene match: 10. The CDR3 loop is CASSPEQGVLYNEQFF. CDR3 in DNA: TGCGCCAGCAGCCCAGAACAGGGGGTTTTATACAATGAGCAGTTCTTC.

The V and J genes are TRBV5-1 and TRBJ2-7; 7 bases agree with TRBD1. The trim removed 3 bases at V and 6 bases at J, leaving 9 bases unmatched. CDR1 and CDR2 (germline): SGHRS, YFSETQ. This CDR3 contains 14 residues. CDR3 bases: TGCGCCAGCAGCTCCGGGACAGTCTCCCTCGAGCAGTACTTC. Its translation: CASSSGTVSLEQYF.

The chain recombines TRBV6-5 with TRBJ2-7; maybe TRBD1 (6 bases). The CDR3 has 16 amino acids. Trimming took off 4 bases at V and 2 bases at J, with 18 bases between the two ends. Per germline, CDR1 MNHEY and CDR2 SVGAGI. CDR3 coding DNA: TGTGCCAGCAGTTGGCGAAGAGCGCAGGGGACCTACGAGCAGTACTTC. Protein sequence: CASSWRRAQGTYEQYF.

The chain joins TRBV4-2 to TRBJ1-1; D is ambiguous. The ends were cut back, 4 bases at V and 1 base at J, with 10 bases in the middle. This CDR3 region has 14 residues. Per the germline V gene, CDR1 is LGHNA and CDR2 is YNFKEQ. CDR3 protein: CASSPRGENTEAFF. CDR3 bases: TGTGCCAGCAGCCCCCGGGGAGAGAACACTGAAGCTTTCTTT.

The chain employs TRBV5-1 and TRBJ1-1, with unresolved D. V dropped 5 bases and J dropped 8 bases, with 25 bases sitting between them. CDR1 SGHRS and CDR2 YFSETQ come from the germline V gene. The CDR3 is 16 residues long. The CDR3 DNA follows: TGCGCCAGCAGAAACATTTTCCCGCAGGTGGTTGGGGAAGCTTTCTTT. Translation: CASRNIFPQVVGEAFF.

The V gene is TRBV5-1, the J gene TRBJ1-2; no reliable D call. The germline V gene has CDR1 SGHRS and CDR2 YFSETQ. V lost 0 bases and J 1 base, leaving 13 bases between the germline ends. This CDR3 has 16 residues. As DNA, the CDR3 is TGCGCCAGCAGCTTGGGGCCCTTAACAGTTAACTATGGCTACACCTTC. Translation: CASSLGPLTVNYGYTF.